This T cell receptor (beta chain) was captured in a study of blood T cell repertoires in COVID-19. Study-level information: Sites in the United States, Italy and Spain provided acute and convalescent COVID-19 samples. T cells, B-cell-depleted T cells, or PBMCs provided the cDNA or gDNA that served as material.

The CDR3 covers 18 residues. Germline CDR1 and CDR2: SQVTM and ANQGSEA. Trimming took 5 bases from V and 0 from J; bases not matched to a gene: 11. Original data processing: Amplified reference gene primers provided the basis for estimating nucleated cell counts. Assay: immunoSEQ multiplex PCR; the TCRdb copy retains only in-frame clones and omits some. V, J and clone size are taken as reported in that table, and D and trimming were inferred from the DNA itself. The sample lists 150,000 to 200,000 clones; about 81% were seen once. The chain carries TRBV29-1 and TRBJ2-6; 9 nucleotides line up with TRBD1. Material for sequencing was peripheral blood. The TCR comes from a human donor in a cohort sampled during active COVID-19. Here the CDR3 reads CSVISNRGRDSGANVLTF. The CDR3 DNA reads as TGCAGCGTTATTTCCAACAGGGGGCGGGACTCTGGGGCCAACGTCCTGACTTTC.